The 24 T cell receptor beta chains below all came from one sample that was sequenced in a study of T cell responses to AZD1222 COVID-19 vaccine. The protocol was immunoSEQ multiplex PCR, while the TCRdb copy is restricted to in-frame clones and leaves out a portion. The sample lists around 70,000 clones, approximately 91% seen once, with 7.5% to 9% in the top ten. Sequenced here: peripheral blood, sampled on day 0 of AZD1222 vaccination. These receptors all come from an adult in good health.

As concerns this clone: Mismatch with germline at one junction end may stem from a read error. This chain connects TRBV6-5 to TRBJ1-2; possibly TRBD1 for D (5 bases). Per the germline V gene, CDR1 is MNHEY and CDR2 is SVGAGI. CDR3 length equals 11 residues. The CDR3 DNA follows: TGTGCCAGCAGAGCAGTCAGGGAGACCTACTTC. The encoded protein is CASRAVRETYF.

This clone was seen once. The genes are TRBV5-4 and TRBJ2-3, with D possibly matching TRBD1 (6 bases). The V and J ends lost 3 bases and 0 bases respectively, with 14 bases between them. CDR1 SGHNT and CDR2 YYREEE come from the germline V gene (reference sequence). The CDR3 extends over 16 amino acids. DNA of the CDR3: TGTGCCAGCAGCTCGGGGACAATCTTAAGCACAGATACGCAGTATTTT. Translation: CASSSGTILSTDTQYF.

V is TRBV11-2 and J is TRBJ1-1, with D hard to call. This CDR3 has 13 amino acids. From germline, CDR1 is SGHAT and CDR2 FQNNGV. V dropped 3 bases and J dropped 1 base, with 6 bases sitting between them. The CDR3 protein is CASSLGRNTEAFF. The CDR3, as DNA: TGTGCCAGCAGCTTGGGGAGGAACACTGAAGCTTTCTTT.

This chain joins TRBV6-5 and TRBJ1-2, with D hard to call. Germline V gene lookup returns CDR1 MNHEY and CDR2 SVGAGI. V lost 8 bases to trimming and J lost 0 bases, with 7 bases between them. The CDR3 sequence is 12 residues long. CDR3 region: CASSAANYGYTF. DNA for the CDR3: TGTGCCAGCTCCGCAGCTAACTATGGCTACACCTTC.

V usage is TRBV25-1 and J usage is TRBJ2-1; 9 bases map to TRBD1. V lost 6 bases, J lost 2 bases, and 5 bases stayed unmatched. The CDR3 sequence is 15 residues long. Germline V lookup: CDR1 MGHDK, CDR2 SYGVNS. CDR3 residues: CASRETGGPYNEQFF. The DNA of the CDR3 is TGTGCCAGCAGGGAGACAGGGGGACCCTACAATGAGCAGTTCTTC.

The V and J genes are TRBV3-1 (or the pseudogene TRBV3-2) and TRBJ1-2, with D maybe TRBD1 (6 bases). The germline V and J ends were trimmed by 4 bases and 1 base, with 16 bases remaining between them. CDR3 size: 16 residues. Germline CDR1 and CDR2: LGHDT and YNNKEL (reference sequence). The CDR3 is CASSPSLRGLNYGYTF. The CDR3 DNA is TGTGCCAGCAGCCCTTCTCTTCGGGGGCTTAACTATGGCTACACCTTC.

This clone was picked up one time. The chain couples TRBV5-1 to TRBJ1-1, with 8 bases matching TRBD1. Trimming at V came to 0 bases and at J to 9 bases, leaving 7 bases not matched to a gene. Germline CDR1 reads SGHRS; CDR2 reads YFSETQ. The CDR3 has 14 amino acids. In nucleotides, the CDR3 is TGCGCCAGCAGCTTGGGGACAGGGATGGTCAAAGCTTTCTTT. This encodes CASSLGTGMVKAFF.

The chain is built from TRBV5-5 and TRBJ2-7; 9 bases map to TRBD1. The CDR3 is 15 residues long. Germline trimming cut 5 bases from V and 0 bases from J; bases unmatched to any gene: 6. Germline V gene data show CDR1 as SGHKS and CDR2 as YYEKEE (reference sequence). The CDR3 region is CASRPPGQGSYEQYF. CDR3 nucleotide sequence: TGTGCCAGCAGACCCCCGGGACAGGGCTCCTACGAGCAGTACTTC.

The J gene is TRBJ2-3, the V gene TRBV19; 8 nucleotides agree with TRBD1. Trimming cost V 6 bases and J 1 base; bases outside gene matches: 3. The length of the CDR3 is 14 residues. Per germline, CDR1 LNHDA and CDR2 SQIVND (reference sequence). The CDR3 is CASRGQGGTDTQYF. Here the CDR3 DNA reads TGTGCCAGTAGAGGACAGGGTGGCACAGATACGCAGTATTTT.

This chain uses TRBV27 with TRBJ2-1; TRBD2 aligns across 13 bases. The CDR3 totals 16 residues. V was pared by 4 bases and J by 7 bases, with 7 bases of the junction left unmatched. CDR1 is MNHEY, CDR2 SMNVEV, per germline (reference sequence). The CDR3 here is CASSSGLAGRRNEQFF. DNA for the CDR3: TGTGCCAGCAGTTCGGGACTAGCGGGGCGGCGGAATGAGCAGTTCTTC.

This chain joins TRBV15 and TRBJ2-3; 7 nucleotides match TRBD2. The CDR3 runs to 13 residues. The V and J ends lost 8 bases and 2 bases, in that order; junction bases with no gene match: 4. The germline V gene encodes CDR1 LNHNV and CDR2 YYDKDF (reference sequence). Here the CDR3 reads CATGDYNTDTQYF. DNA for the CDR3: TGTGCCACCGGGGACTATAACACAGATACGCAGTATTTT.

This clone appeared a few times. This sequence joins TRBV19 and TRBJ1-4; a possible D gene is TRBD1 (6 bases). V was clipped by 3 bases and J by 8 bases, with 13 bases between them. CDR1 and CDR2 from the germline V gene are LNHDA and SQIVND (reference sequence). There are 14 residues in the CDR3. The CDR3 spells CASSINREWEKLFF. DNA for the CDR3: TGTGCCAGTAGTATTAACAGGGAGTGGGAAAAACTGTTTTTT. The complete variable domain, with remaining parts taken from reference TRBV19 and TRBJ1-4, reads DGGITQSPKYLFRKEGQNVTLSCEQNLNHDAMYWYRQDPGQGLRLIYYSQIVNDFQKGDIAEGYSVSREKKESFPLTVTSAQKNPTAFYLCASSINREWEKLFFGSGTQLSVL.

The rearrangement links TRBV28 to TRBJ1-6; no clear D gene. Germline CDR1 MDHEN, CDR2 SYDVKM. V lost 11 bases to trimming and J lost 8 bases, with 13 bases between them. This CDR3 region has 12 residues. The CDR3 DNA sequence: TGTGCCCCCCGGCAAGATGATTCACCCCTCCACTTT. It encodes CAPRQDDSPLHF.

The rearrangement joins TRBV27 to TRBJ1-1, with no clear D. The germline gives CDR1 MNHEY, CDR2 SMNVEV (reference sequence). The V gene lost 7 bases and the J gene lost 7 bases, with 13 bases spanning the gap. The CDR3 sequence is 12 residues long. The CDR3 sequence: CASKEAGFEAFF. In DNA form, the CDR3 reads TGTGCCAGCAAGGAGGCGGGATTTGAAGCTTTCTTT.

This clone was counted a single time. The chain uses TRBV7-2 and TRBJ2-3; the match to TRBD2 covers 7 bases. This CDR3 is built from 18 residues. Germline loops: CDR1 SGHTA, CDR2 FQGNSA. V dropped 1 base and J dropped 4; count of bases not matched to a gene: 14. This CDR3 reads CASSLGGTLVAGADTQYF. The DNA of the CDR3 is TGTGCCAGCAGCTTAGGGGGTACCCTCGTTGCGGGGGCAGATACGCAGTATTTT.

V usage is TRBV12-3 or TRBV12-4 and J usage is TRBJ1-2; D remains unclear. This CDR3 region has 10 residues. The ends were cut back, 5 bases at V and 8 bases at J, with 6 bases in the middle. CDR3: CASSLRGYTF. The CDR3 DNA is TGTGCCAGCAGTCTTAGGGGCTACACCTTC.

The rearrangement links TRBV14 to TRBJ1-3; D not certain. Germline V gives CDR1 SGHDN, CDR2 FVKESK. Trimming shortened V by 2 bases and J by 0 bases, and 8 bases separated the two germline ends. The CDR3 spans 15 residues. Here the CDR3 DNA reads TGTGCCAGCAGCCAACTCCATACCTCTGGAAACACCATATATTTT. Encoded protein: CASSQLHTSGNTIYF.

The chain uses TRBV5-5 and TRBJ1-1, with D unclear. The CDR3 has 15 residues. From germline, CDR1 is SGHKS and CDR2 YYEKEE (reference sequence). The V gene lost 0 bases and the J gene lost 8 bases, with 17 bases spanning the gap. Here the CDR3 reads CASSLGFPFPAEAFF. In nucleotides, the CDR3 is TGTGCCAGCAGCTTGGGCTTCCCCTTTCCCGCCGAAGCTTTCTTT. Full variable domain (missing parts from reference TRBV5-5 and TRBJ1-1): DAGVTQSPTHLIKTRGQQVTLRCSPISGHKSVSWYQQVLGQGPQFIFQYYEKEERGRGNFPDRFSARQFPNYSSELNVNALLLGDSALYLCASSLGFPFPAEAFFGQGTRLTVV.

The chain uses TRBV4-1 and TRBJ1-1; D uncertain. Trimming left V 0 bases short and J 4 bases short, with 6 bases between. The CDR3 consists of 13 residues. The germline CDR1 and CDR2 sequences are MGHRA and YSYEKL. CDR3 protein: CASSQESATEAFF. The CDR3, as DNA: TGCGCCAGCAGCCAAGAGTCGGCCACTGAAGCTTTCTTT.

The chain combines TRBV28 with TRBJ1-4; perhaps TRBD1 as D (5 bases). Trimming shortened V by 4 bases and J by 5 bases, and 11 bases separated the two germline ends. This CDR3 has 14 residues. Germline values: CDR1 MDHEN, CDR2 SYDVKM. CDR3 nucleotides: TGTGCCAGCAGTTGGGGACGGGGAAATGAAAAACTGTTTTTT. Translation gives CASSWGRGNEKLFF.

This chain links TRBV7-6 with TRBJ1-4; D is possibly TRBD1 (5 bases). The CDR3 consists of 15 residues. Trimming left V 0 bases short and J 8 bases short, with 13 bases between. Per germline, CDR1 SGHVS and CDR2 FNYEAQ. CDR3 bases: TGTGCCAGCAGCTTAGCATCAGGGAGTTGGGAAAAACTGTTTTTT. This translates into CASSLASGSWEKLFF.

V usage is TRBV28 and J usage is TRBJ2-5, with 7 bases that match TRBD1. With V trimmed by 4 bases and J by 2 bases, 10 bases remained unmatched. The CDR3 has 16 residues. Looked up from germline, CDR1 is MDHEN and CDR2 is SYDVKM. The CDR3 DNA follows: TGTGCCAGCAGTTCGGAGCCGGGACAGCCACAAGAGACCCAGTACTTC. It translates to CASSSEPGQPQETQYF.

V is TRBV4-2 and J is TRBJ2-7, with D perhaps matching TRBD1 (5 bases). Deletions cut 1 base from V and 0 bases from J, with 10 bases between. Germline CDR1 reads LGHNA; CDR2 reads YNFKEQ. The CDR3 has 15 amino acids. The CDR3 region has the DNA TGTGCCAGCAGCCAAGCCGGACAAAGCTCCTACGAGCAGTACTTC. Protein product: CASSQAGQSSYEQYF.

The V call is TRBV18, the J call TRBJ2-7, with TRBD2 matching 8 bases. Germline V gene sequence: CDR1 KGHSH, CDR2 LQKENI. V lost 10 bases, J lost 2 bases, and 10 bases stayed unmatched. The CDR3 is 14 amino acids. CDR3 DNA sequence: TGTGCCACCCACAGCCCGGGGGGGGCCTACGAGCAGTACTTC. It specifies CATHSPGGAYEQYF.